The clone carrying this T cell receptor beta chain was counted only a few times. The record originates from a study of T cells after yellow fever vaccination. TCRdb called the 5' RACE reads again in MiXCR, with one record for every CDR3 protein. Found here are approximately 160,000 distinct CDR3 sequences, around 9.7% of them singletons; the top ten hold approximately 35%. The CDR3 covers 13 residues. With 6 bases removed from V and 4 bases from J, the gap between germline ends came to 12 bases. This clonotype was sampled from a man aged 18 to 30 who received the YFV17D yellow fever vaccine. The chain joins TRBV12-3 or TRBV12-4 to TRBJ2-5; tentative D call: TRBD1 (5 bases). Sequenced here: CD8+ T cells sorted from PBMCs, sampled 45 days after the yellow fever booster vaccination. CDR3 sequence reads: CASSPRATETQYF. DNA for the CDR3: TGTGCCAGCAGCCCCAGGGCTACAGAGACCCAGTACTTC.